This T cell receptor (beta chain) was recorded in a study of response to subunit inactivated influenza vaccine. The trim removed 7 bases at V and 6 bases at J, leaving 9 bases unmatched. Germline V lookup: CDR1 SGHRS, CDR2 YFSETQ. The CDR3 consists of 15 residues. One entry per CDR3 protein, called by TCRdb with MiXCR from the RT-PCR reads. The table has roughly 630,000 distinct CDR3 sequences, 14% seen once. J is TRBJ2-6 and V is TRBV5-1; 8 bases match TRBD1. The material sequenced was PBMCs from blood, taken around 15 days before vaccination. The receptor comes from a man aged 50 to 60 who received an inactivated influenza vaccine. The CDR3 DNA reads TGCGCCAGCGCTATGGACAGGGTAACGGCCAACGTCCTGACTTTC. Its translation is CASAMDRVTANVLTF.